What follows is one T cell receptor (beta chain) and its context. This receptor's antigen is unknown. Per-base qualities were not stored, and no clone one base away is much larger. This specimen comes from a study of blood T cell repertoires in COVID-19 (dated by TCRdb to about 2020). At the level of the whole study: The collaborator samples originated in the United States, Italy and Spain and spanned the acute and convalescent phases of COVID-19. Sample metadata almost always included a de-identified subject ID, COVID-19 status, age in years and sex. Deeply sampled blood TCRbeta repertoires from subjects exposed to, actively infected with, or recovered from COVID-19 were included in the dataset. Where available, HLA class I and class II types were obtained from metadata supplied by the sample provider rather than from assay-based typing. The repertoires were released in a freely available public database intended as a resource for research on the immune response to SARS-CoV-2. Samples were obtained from the ongoing ImmuneRACE study (first 160 participants) and from 1,254 subjects provided by 6 global collaborators. The prospective study material was composed of cDNA or gDNA derived from T cells, B-cell-depleted T cells, or PBMCs. General findings and caveats noted by the study authors: The amount of clinical and demographic metadata varied by source and participant and was provided uncurated.

Participants in the prospective study were enrolled through a virtual design, were aged about 18 to 100 years, and lived in roughly 24 United States geographic areas. Cohort assignment in the prospective study relied on participant-reported clinical history from a screening survey and a study questionnaire. In the prospective study, mobile phlebotomists collected whole blood, serum and a nasopharyngeal or oropharyngeal swab from each participant. Over a roughly two-month period, participants in the prospective study had the option of providing additional blood draws and questionnaires. Before DNA extraction, prospective study blood samples were shipped either frozen or at room temperature. Via the germline V gene (reference sequence), CDR1 is WNHNN and CDR2 SYGVQD. V and J are trimmed by 10 bases and 1 base, and the gene matches miss 6 bases of the junction. The CDR3 holds 13 amino acids from the cysteine to the phenylalanine. Only the CDR3 DNA stays, 39 bases, in frame from base 1.

TCRbeta CDR3 regions were amplified from genomic DNA by means of the immunoSEQ Assay, a bias-controlled multiplex PCR. On the authors' methods: Within the assay, amplification of reference gene primers was used to estimate how many nucleated cells each sample contained. To quantify the absolute abundance of each unique TCRbeta CDR3 rearrangement, sequence reads were collapsed and filtered. Productive Simpson clonality was computed per sample as the square root of Simpson's diversity index over productive rearrangements. TCRdb holds this immuneACCESS table with in-frame rearrangements only. Some clones are missing; in checked studies, unresolved V genes explain under half, and the rest has no known cause. Clone size and the V and J calls come from that table; the DNA yielded D and trimming. Recorded for this sample are more than 250,000 clones; around 90% of them occurred a single time. 1.7% of the sample is in the top ten clones.

The chain is encoded by TRBV10-1 joined to TRBJ1-1, with 7 bases in between that match TRBD1. The specimen sequenced was PBMCs or T cells enriched from blood (not recorded which). The clonotype originates from a woman in her late teens or twenties with acute COVID-19. The DNA sequence follows: TGCGCCACCCGCAGACAGGGGAACACTGAAGCTTTCTTT. Its translation reads: CATRRQGNTEAFF.